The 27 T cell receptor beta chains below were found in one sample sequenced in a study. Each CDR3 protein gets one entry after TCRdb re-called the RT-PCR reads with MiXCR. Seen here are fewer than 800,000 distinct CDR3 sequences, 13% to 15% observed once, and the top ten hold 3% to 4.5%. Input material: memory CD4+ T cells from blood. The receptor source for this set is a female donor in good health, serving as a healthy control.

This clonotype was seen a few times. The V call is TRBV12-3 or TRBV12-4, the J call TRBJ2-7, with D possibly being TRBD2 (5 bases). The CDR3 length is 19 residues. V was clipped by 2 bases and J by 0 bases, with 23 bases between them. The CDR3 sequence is CASSLRPVGQRKPSYEQYF. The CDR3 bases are TGTGCCAGCAGTTTAAGGCCGGTAGGTCAGCGGAAGCCCTCCTACGAGCAGTACTTC.

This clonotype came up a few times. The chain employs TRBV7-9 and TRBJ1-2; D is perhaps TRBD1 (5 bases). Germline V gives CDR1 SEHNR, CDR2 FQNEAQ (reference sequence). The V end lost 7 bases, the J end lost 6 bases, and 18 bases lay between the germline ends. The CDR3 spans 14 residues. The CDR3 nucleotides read TGTGCCAGCACTGTGGGGCAGGTTGAGAATGGCTACACCTTC. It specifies CASTVGQVENGYTF.

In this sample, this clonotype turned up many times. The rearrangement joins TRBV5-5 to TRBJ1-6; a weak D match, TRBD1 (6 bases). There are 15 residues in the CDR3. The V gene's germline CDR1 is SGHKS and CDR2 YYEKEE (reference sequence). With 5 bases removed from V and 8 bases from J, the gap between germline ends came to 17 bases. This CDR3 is CASSYGGTRDSPLHF. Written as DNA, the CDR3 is TGTGCCAGCAGTTATGGTGGGACACGCGATTCACCCCTCCACTTT.

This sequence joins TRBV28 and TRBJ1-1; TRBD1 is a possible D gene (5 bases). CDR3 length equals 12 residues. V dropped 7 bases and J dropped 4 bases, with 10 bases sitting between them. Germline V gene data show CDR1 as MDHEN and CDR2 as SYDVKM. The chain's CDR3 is CASKRGSTEAFF. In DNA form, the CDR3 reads TGTGCCAGCAAGAGGGGCTCCACTGAAGCTTTCTTT.

CDR3 region: CASSSTLYEQYF. The CDR3 nucleotides are TGTGCCAGCAGCTCGACCCTCTACGAGCAGTACTTC. The rearrangement joins TRBV5-5 to TRBJ2-7; D unclear. Trimming took 3 bases from V and 3 from J, leaving 7 bases between them. The CDR3 runs 12 residues. CDR1 and CDR2 (germline): SGHKS, YYEKEE (reference sequence). The full variable domain, rest sourced from reference TRBV5-5 and TRBJ2-7, is DAGVTQSPTHLIKTRGQQVTLRCSPISGHKSVSWYQQVLGQGPQFIFQYYEKEERGRGNFPDRFSARQFPNYSSELNVNALLLGDSALYLCASSSTLYEQYFGPGTRLTVT.

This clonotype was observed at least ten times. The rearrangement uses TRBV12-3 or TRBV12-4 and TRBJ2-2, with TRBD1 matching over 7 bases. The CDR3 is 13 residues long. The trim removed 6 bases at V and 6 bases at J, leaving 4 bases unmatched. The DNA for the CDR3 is TGTGCCAGCAGATATACAGGGGCCGGGGAGCTGTTTTTT. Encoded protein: CASRYTGAGELFF.

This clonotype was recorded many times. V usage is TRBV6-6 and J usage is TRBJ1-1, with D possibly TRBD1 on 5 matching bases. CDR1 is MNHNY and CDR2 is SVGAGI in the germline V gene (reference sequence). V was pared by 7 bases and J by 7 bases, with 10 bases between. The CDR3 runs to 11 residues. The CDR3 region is CASIRQLEAFF. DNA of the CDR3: TGTGCCAGCATTCGACAGCTTGAAGCTTTCTTT.

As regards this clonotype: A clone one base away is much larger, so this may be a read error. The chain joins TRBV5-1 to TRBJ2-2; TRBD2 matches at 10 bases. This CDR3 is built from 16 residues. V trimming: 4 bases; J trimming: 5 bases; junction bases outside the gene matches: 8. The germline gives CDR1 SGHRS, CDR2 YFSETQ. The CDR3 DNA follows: TGCGCCAGCAGCCCAGGACTAGCGGAAGCAACCGGGGAGCTGTTTTTT. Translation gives CASSPGLAEATGELFF.

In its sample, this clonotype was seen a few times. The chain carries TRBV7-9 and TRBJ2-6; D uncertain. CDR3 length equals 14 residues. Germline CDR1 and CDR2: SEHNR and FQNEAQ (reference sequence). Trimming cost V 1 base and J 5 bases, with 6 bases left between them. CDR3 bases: TGTGCCAGCAGCTTAGATGATTGGGCCAACGTCCTGACTTTC. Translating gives CASSLDDWANVLTF.

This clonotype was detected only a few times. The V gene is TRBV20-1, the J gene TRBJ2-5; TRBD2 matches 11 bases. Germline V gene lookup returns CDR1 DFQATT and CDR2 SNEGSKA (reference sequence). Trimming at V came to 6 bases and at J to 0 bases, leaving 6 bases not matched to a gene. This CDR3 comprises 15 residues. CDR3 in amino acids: CSASPGLADQETQYF. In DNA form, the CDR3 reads TGCAGTGCCTCTCCGGGACTAGCGGACCAAGAGACCCAGTACTTC.

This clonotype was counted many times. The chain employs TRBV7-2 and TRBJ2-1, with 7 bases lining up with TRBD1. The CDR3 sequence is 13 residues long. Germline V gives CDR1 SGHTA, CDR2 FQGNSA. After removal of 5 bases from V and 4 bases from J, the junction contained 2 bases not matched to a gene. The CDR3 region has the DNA TGTGCCAGCAGCATACAGGGGTACAATGAGCAGTTCTTC. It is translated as CASSIQGYNEQFF.

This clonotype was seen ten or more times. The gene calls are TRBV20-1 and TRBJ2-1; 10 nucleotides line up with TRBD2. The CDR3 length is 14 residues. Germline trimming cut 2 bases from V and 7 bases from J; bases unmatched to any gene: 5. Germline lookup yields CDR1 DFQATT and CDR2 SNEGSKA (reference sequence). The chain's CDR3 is CSARSGRAGNEQFF. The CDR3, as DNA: TGCAGTGCTAGAAGCGGGAGGGCCGGGAATGAGCAGTTCTTC.

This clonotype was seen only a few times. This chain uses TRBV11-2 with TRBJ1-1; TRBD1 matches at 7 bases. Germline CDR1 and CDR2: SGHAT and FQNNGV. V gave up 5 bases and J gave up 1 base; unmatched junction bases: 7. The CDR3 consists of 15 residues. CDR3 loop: CASSPGGPQNTEAFF. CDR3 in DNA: TGTGCCAGCAGCCCAGGGGGGCCCCAGAACACTGAAGCTTTCTTT.

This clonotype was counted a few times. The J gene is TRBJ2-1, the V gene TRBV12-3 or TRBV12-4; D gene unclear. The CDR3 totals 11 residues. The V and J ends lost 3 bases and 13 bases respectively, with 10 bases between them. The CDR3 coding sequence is TGTGCCAGCAGTTTCGGGCGGCTCCAGTTCTTC. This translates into CASSFGRLQFF.

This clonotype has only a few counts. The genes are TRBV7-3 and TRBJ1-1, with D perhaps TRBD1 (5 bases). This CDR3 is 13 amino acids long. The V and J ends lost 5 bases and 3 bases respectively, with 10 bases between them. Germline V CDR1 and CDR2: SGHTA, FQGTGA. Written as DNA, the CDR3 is TGTGCCAGCAGCAGGGACTTATACACTGAAGCTTTCTTT. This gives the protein CASSRDLYTEAFF.

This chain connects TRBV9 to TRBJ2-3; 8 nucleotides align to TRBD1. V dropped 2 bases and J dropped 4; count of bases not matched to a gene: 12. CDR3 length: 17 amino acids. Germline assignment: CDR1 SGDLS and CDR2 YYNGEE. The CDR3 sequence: CASSVSPGQVFPDTQYF. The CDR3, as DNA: TGTGCCAGCAGCGTTTCCCCGGGACAGGTTTTTCCAGATACGCAGTATTTT.

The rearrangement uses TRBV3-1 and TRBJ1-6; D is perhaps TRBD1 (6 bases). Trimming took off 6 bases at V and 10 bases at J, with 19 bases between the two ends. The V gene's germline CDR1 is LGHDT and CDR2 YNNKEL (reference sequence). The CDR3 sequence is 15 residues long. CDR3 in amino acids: CASSPGGRVESPLHF. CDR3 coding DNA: TGTGCCAGCAGTCCCGGGGGCAGGGTCGAATCACCCCTCCACTTT.

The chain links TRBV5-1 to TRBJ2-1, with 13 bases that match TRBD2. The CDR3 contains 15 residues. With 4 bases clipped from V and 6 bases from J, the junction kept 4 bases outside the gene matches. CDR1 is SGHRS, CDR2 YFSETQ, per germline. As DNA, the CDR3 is TGCGCCAGCAGCGAAGGGACTAGCGGGATCAATGAGCAGTTCTTC. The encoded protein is CASSEGTSGINEQFF.

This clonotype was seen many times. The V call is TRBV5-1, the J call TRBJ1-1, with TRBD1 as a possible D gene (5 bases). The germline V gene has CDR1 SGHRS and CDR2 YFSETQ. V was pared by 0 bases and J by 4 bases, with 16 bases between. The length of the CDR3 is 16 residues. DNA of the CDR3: TGCGCCAGCAGCTTGGGTTTCGGGGCTGGTGGCACTGAAGCTTTCTTT. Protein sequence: CASSLGFGAGGTEAFF.

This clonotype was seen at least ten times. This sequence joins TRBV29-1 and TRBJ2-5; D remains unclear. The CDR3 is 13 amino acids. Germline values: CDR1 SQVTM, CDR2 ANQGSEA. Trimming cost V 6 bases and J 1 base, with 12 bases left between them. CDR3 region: CSVATPSQETQYF. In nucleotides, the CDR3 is TGCAGCGTGGCGACCCCCTCCCAAGAGACCCAGTACTTC.

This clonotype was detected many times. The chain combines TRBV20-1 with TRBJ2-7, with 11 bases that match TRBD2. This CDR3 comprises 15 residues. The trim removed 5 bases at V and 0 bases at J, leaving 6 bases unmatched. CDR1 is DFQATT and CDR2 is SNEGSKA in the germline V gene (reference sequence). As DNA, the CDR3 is TGCAGTGCTCCCTTACTAGCGGGAGTCTCCTACGAGCAGTACTTC. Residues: CSAPLLAGVSYEQYF.

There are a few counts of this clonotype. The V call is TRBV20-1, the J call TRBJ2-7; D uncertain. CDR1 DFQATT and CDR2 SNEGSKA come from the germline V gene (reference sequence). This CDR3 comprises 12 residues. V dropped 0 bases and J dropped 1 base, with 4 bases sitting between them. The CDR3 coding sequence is TGCAGTGCTAGAGACAGATCCTACGAGCAGTACTTC. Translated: CSARDRSYEQYF.

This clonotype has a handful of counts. CDR3 residues: CASSQRSVSDTQYF. The CDR3, as DNA: TGTGCCAGCAGCCAAAGGAGCGTTTCAGATACGCAGTATTTT. The chain links TRBV9 to TRBJ2-3, with D uncertain. Germline CDR1 SGDLS, CDR2 YYNGEE. CDR3 size: 14 residues. V was pared by 4 bases and J by 4 bases, with 13 bases between.

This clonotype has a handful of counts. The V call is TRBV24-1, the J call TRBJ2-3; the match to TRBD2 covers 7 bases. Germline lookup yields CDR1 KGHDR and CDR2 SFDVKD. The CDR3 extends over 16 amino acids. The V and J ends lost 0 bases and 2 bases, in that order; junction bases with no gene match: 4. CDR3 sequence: CATSDLAGAATDTQYF. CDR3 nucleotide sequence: TGTGCCACCAGTGATTTGGCGGGAGCGGCCACAGATACGCAGTATTTT.

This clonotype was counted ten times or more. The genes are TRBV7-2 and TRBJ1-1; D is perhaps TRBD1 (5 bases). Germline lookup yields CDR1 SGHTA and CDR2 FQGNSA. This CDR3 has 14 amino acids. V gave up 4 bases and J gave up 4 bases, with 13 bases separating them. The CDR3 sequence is CASSSRRGSTEAFF. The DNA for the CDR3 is TGTGCCAGCAGCTCCCGTCGGGGGAGCACTGAAGCTTTCTTT. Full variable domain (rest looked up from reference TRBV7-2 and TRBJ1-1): GAGVSQSPSNKVTEKGKDVELRCDPISGHTALYWYRQSLGQGLEFLIYFQGNSAPDKSGLPSDRFSAERTGGSVSTLTIQRTQQEDSAVYLCASSSRRGSTEAFFGQGTRLTVV.

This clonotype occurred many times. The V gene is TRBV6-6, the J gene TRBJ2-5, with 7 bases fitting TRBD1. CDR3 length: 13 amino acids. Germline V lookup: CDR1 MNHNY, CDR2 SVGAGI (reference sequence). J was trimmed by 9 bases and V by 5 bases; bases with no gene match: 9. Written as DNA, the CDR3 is TGTGCCAGCAGTACGGGACAGACAATACCCCAGTACTTC. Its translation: CASSTGQTIPQYF.

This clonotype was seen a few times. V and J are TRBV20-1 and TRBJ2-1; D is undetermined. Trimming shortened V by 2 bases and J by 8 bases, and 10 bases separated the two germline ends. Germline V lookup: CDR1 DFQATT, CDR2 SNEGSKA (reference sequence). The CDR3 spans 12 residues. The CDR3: CSARIGQHEQFF. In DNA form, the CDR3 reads TGCAGTGCTAGAATTGGGCAACATGAGCAGTTCTTC.